The rows below give T cell receptor beta chains drawn from one sample of a study of regulatory T cells in long-lasting Graves disease. MiXCR, applied by TCRdb to the multiplex PCR reads, yields one record per CDR3 protein. The repertoire holds some 350,000 distinct CDR3 sequences, with roughly 16% as singletons. These data also formed part of another study, on T cells in Graves' hyperthyroidism and ophthalmopathy.

The input for sequencing was peripheral blood mononuclear cells (PBMCs), taken at new diagnosis, from a patient treated with antithyroid drugs. The receptors derive from a woman younger than 30 with Graves disease. Each CDR3 is given with its conserved first and last residue. The D gene is left open where the match is weak. Clone size is not always given. Where it is, it says once, few, many or a class for expanded clones.

D,V,size,J,DNA,CDR3
-,TRBV28,many,TRBJ2-3,TGTGCCAGCAGTTTTTGGGGGGCGGGAGATACGCAGTATTTT,CASSFWGAGDTQYF
TRBD1,TRBV5-1,-,TRBJ2-7,TGCGCCAGCAGCTTGACAGGGGCCAACCACGAGCAGTACTTC,CASSLTGANHEQYF
-,TRBV5-1,-,TRBJ2-7,TGCGCCAGCAGCTTAGAGGACGAGCAGTACTTC,CASSLEDEQYF
TRBD1,TRBV6-1,few,TRBJ2-1,TGTGCCAGCAGTGAATTGACCGGGACAGGGGCCAATGAGCAGTTCTTC,CASSELTGTGANEQFF
TRBD1,TRBV30,many,TRBJ2-2,TGTGCCTGGAGTGTATTGGACAGGGGTCCCGGGGAGCTGTTTTTT,CAWSVLDRGPGELFF
TRBD1,TRBV6-2/TRBV6-3,-,TRBJ1-2,TGTGCCAGCGCTTTAAGGGACAGGGACTATGGCTACACCTTC,CASALRDRDYGYTF
TRBD2,TRBV20-1,many,TRBJ2-1,TGCAGTGCTAGCTCCACTCTAGCGGGAGGGTACAATGAGCAGTTCTTC,CSASSTLAGGYNEQFF
TRBD2,TRBV14,-,TRBJ2-7,TGTGCCAGCAGCCAAGAAAGGAGCGGGAGGGCCCTCTACGAGCAGTACTTC,CASSQERSGRALYEQYF
-,TRBV7-2,-,TRBJ2-7,TGTGTCAGCAGCCTGGGGAAGGGGCGCGGCTACGAGCAGTACTTC,CVSSLGKGRGYEQYF
-,TRBV18,many,TRBJ1-2,TGTGCCAGCTCACCGGACGGACCTTATGGCTACACCTTC,CASSPDGPYGYTF
-,TRBV10-1,-,TRBJ1-2,TGCGCCAGCAGTGGGGGGACAAACTATGGCTACACCTTC,CASSGGTNYGYTF
-,TRBV12-3/TRBV12-4,many,TRBJ1-1,TGTGCCAGCAGTTTCGGGCAAAAGAACACTGAAGCTTTCTTT,CASSFGQKNTEAFF
-,TRBV27,many,TRBJ2-1,TGTGCCAGCAGGAAATTAGCGGATTACAATGAGCAGTTCTTC,CASRKLADYNEQFF
-,TRBV20-1,-,TRBJ1-5,TGCAGTGCTAGACCGGGGCGCAATCAGCCCCAGCATTTT,CSARPGRNQPQHF
-,TRBV29-1,few,TRBJ2-3,TGCAGCGTTGAAGACGGGACAGATACGCAGTATTTT,CSVEDGTDTQYF
-,TRBV18,many,TRBJ1-5,TGTGCCAGCTCACCGGGGGGGGGGCTCAATCAGCCCCAGCATTTT,CASSPGGGLNQPQHF
TRBD1,TRBV6-2/TRBV6-3,many,TRBJ1-1,TGTGCCAGCAGTCCTCGGCAGGGGGAGCCTGAAGCTTTCTTT,CASSPRQGEPEAFF
-,TRBV20-1,-,TRBJ2-5,TGCAGTGCCCAAAGGGGGGGAGGAGAGACCCAGTACTTC,CSAQRGGGETQYF
TRBD2,TRBV20-1,many,TRBJ2-1,TGCAGTGCTAGAGATCCGCTAGCGGGATACAATGAGCAGTTCTTC,CSARDPLAGYNEQFF
TRBD2,TRBV20-1,many,TRBJ2-5,TGCAGTGCTATTCTAGCGGGAGGAAGGGGAGAGACCCAGTACTTC,CSAILAGGRGETQYF
-,TRBV18,many,TRBJ2-5,TGTGCCAGCTCACCACGCGCTGAGACCCAGTACTTC,CASSPRAETQYF
-,TRBV30,few,TRBJ1-2,TGTGCCTGGGCGCCAATTAACTATGGCTACACCTTC,CAWAPINYGYTF
-,TRBV5-8,many,TRBJ1-4,TGTGCCAGCAGCTTGTTTACGACAGCAACTAATGAAAAACTGTTTTTT,CASSLFTTATNEKLFF
TRBD1,TRBV18,-,TRBJ2-2,TGTGCCGGCTCACGGACAGGGGGCGCAGCCGGGGAGCTGTTTTTT,CAGSRTGGAAGELFF
TRBD1,TRBV10-2,-,TRBJ1-2,TGCGCCAGCACCGGAGGGGGCGATGGCTACACCTTC,CASTGGGDGYTF
-,TRBV6-1,-,TRBJ2-1,TGTGCCAGCAGCCCGGGCCTTGGGGTCATTGAGCAGTTCTTC,CASSPGLGVIEQFF
TRBD1,TRBV12-3/TRBV12-4,many,TRBJ2-1,TGTGCCAGCAGTTCTCCCGGGACCCAGGGGGCCTATGAGCAGTTCTTC,CASSSPGTQGAYEQFF
TRBD1,TRBV5-1,many,TRBJ1-3,TGCGCCAGCAGCCCGAAGACAGGGGTTGGAAACACCATATATTTT,CASSPKTGVGNTIYF
-,TRBV6-1,many,TRBJ1-1,TGTGCCAGCAGCTCTCCGGACGGGCGGGGTCGGACTGAAGCTTTCTTT,CASSSPDGRGRTEAFF
-,TRBV18,many,TRBJ1-1,TGTGCCAGCTCACCGCAACAGATGAACACTGAAGCTTTCTTT,CASSPQQMNTEAFF
-,TRBV13,many,TRBJ2-1,TGTGCCAGCAGCTTCCGAGGGCTAGCCCTGTTGGGTTCTGAGCAGTTCTTC,CASSFRGLALLGSEQFF
TRBD1,TRBV18,many,TRBJ1-1,TGTGCCAGCTCACCAGGGGCAGGGGGGCCCAACACTGAAGCTTTCTTT,CASSPGAGGPNTEAFF
-,TRBV7-3,many,TRBJ2-1,TGTGCCAGCAGCTTAAGAGCGGGTACCTCCTACAATGAGCAGTTCTTC,CASSLRAGTSYNEQFF
-,TRBV6-2/TRBV6-3,many,TRBJ2-7,TGTGCCAGCAGTTACGCAGGGAACAACGAGCAGTACTTC,CASSYAGNNEQYF
TRBD2,TRBV20-1,few,TRBJ2-7,TGCAGTGCTCCCAACAAAGCGGGAGGCCTCTACGAGCAGTACTTC,CSAPNKAGGLYEQYF
-,TRBV3-1,many,TRBJ2-3,TGTGCCAGCAGCCGACAGACAGGCACAGATACGCAGTATTTT,CASSRQTGTDTQYF
-,TRBV20-1,many,TRBJ1-2,TGCAGTGCTAGAAATCGGGGCGAGAGCTATGGCTACACCTTC,CSARNRGESYGYTF
TRBD2,TRBV6-5,many,TRBJ2-7,TGTGCCAGCAGTTACGCGAGCGGGGGCTCGTACGAGCAGTACTTC,CASSYASGGSYEQYF
-,TRBV28,many,TRBJ2-7,TGTGCCAGCAGTTTCTACAGGCAGACCCACGAGCAGTACTTC,CASSFYRQTHEQYF
-,TRBV29-1,-,TRBJ1-5,TGCAGCGTGGGCGGCAGTAGCAATCAGCCCCAGCATTTT,CSVGGSSNQPQHF
-,TRBV5-1,many,TRBJ2-2,TGCGCCAGCAGCCCGGGCCTTCCGAGCACCGGGGAGCTGTTTTTT,CASSPGLPSTGELFF
-,TRBV7-3,-,TRBJ2-1,TGTGCCGGCAGCCGACCAGGCGATGAGCAGTTCTTC,CAGSRPGDEQFF
TRBD1,TRBV29-1,few,TRBJ2-1,TGCAGCGTTGGGTGGCAGGGGGCGAAGAATGAGCAGTTCTTC,CSVGWQGAKNEQFF
-,TRBV29-1,many,TRBJ2-1,TGCAGCGCTCAAAAGGGGGGGGTTGAGCAGTTCTTC,CSAQKGGVEQFF
-,TRBV30,many,TRBJ1-1,TGTGCCTGGGGATTTCCGGCGAACACTGAAGCTTTCTTT,CAWGFPANTEAFF
TRBD2,TRBV28,many,TRBJ2-7,TGTGCCAGCAACTCCCCGGGACTAGCGGGAGGGAGGCCGATTAATCAGTACTTC,CASNSPGLAGGRPINQYF
-,TRBV7-9,many,TRBJ2-7,TGTGCCAGCAGCTTAGGGGCGGGATTCGCGGGCGAGCAGTACTTC,CASSLGAGFAGEQYF
-,TRBV11-2,medium-sized,TRBJ2-1,TGTGCCACCCAGCGAGGGAGTGGCGAGCAGTTCTTC,CATQRGSGEQFF
TRBD2,TRBV6-1,-,TRBJ2-2,TGTGCCAGTATGGCTCTAGCGGGGAACACCGGGGAGCTGTTTTTT,CASMALAGNTGELFF
TRBD1,TRBV7-2,many,TRBJ1-5,TGTGCCAGCAGCCTAACAGGGGAGGGTCAGCCCCAGCATTTT,CASSLTGEGQPQHF
TRBD2,TRBV5-1,few,TRBJ2-1,TGCGCCAGCAGCTTGGACCAGCGGGGGGGCCGCGAGCAGTTCTTC,CASSLDQRGGREQFF
TRBD1,TRBV30,many,TRBJ2-3,TGTGCCTGGGCCACAGGGGGAAGCACAGATACGCAGTATTTT,CAWATGGSTDTQYF